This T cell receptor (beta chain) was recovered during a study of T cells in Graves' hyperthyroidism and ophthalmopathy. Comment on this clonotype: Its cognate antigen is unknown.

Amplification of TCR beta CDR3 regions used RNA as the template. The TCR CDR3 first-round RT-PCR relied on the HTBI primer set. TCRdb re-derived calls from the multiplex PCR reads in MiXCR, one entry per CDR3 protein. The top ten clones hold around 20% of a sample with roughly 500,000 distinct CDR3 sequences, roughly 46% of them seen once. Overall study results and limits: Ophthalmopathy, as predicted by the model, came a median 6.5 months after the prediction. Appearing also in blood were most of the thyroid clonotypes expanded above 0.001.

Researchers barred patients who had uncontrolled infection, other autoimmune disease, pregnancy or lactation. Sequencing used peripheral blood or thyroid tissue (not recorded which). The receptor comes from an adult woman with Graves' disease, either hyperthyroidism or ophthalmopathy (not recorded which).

CDR3 sequence reads: CAISGGQGGVETQYF. DNA of the CDR3: TGTGCCATCAGTGGTGGACAGGGAGGAGTGGAGACCCAGTACTTC. This chain joins TRBV10-3 and TRBJ2-7; 8 nucleotides line up with TRBD1. The DNA end is a closer match to TRBJ2-5, so the J assignment may be wrong. This CDR3 is 15 amino acids long. The V gene's germline CDR1 is ENHRY and CDR2 SYGVKD.